The 24 T cell receptor beta chains listed next were all sequenced from one sample in a study of CD8 T cells in ankylosing spondylitis. TCRdb called the 5' RACE reads again in MiXCR, with one record for every CDR3 protein. The table has tens of thousands of distinct CDR3 sequences, under 7.5% seen once. The sequenced material came from synovial fluid, either unsorted or a sorted T cell fraction (not recorded which). These receptor sequences come from a male donor with ankylosing spondylitis.

The J gene is TRBJ2-7, the V gene TRBV7-2; TRBD2 matches 8 bases. The CDR3 runs 14 residues. After removal of 5 bases from V and 3 bases from J, the junction contained 6 bases not matched to a gene. The germline CDR1 and CDR2 sequences are SGHTA and FQGNSA. For the CDR3, the DNA is TGTGCCAGCAGCGAAACTAGCGGAGACTACGAGCAGTACTTC. This sequence encodes CASSETSGDYEQYF.

This clonotype was counted at least ten times. The CDR3 DNA reads TGCAGTGGAACAGGGCATACGGAGCAGTACTTC. Translated, it gives CSGTGHTEQYF. The genes are TRBV20-1 and TRBJ2-7, with D possibly matching TRBD1 (6 bases). Trimming took 7 bases from V and 7 from J, leaving 14 bases between them. The germline V gene encodes CDR1 DFQATT and CDR2 SNEGSKA (reference sequence). The CDR3 has 11 residues.

This clonotype was observed at least ten times. The V and J genes are TRBV12-3 or TRBV12-4 and TRBJ1-1, with D perhaps matching TRBD1 (5 bases). The germline V and J ends were trimmed by 6 bases and 0 bases, with 11 bases remaining between them. The length of the CDR3 is 14 residues. The CDR3 sequence: CASRRQMVNTEAFF. The CDR3 coding sequence is TGTGCCAGCAGACGACAGATGGTGAACACTGAAGCTTTCTTT.

This clonotype was counted only a few times. The chain carries TRBV11-3 and TRBJ2-2; D is uncertain. Trimming took off 2 bases at V and 6 bases at J, with 4 bases between the two ends. CDR3 size: 12 residues. From germline, CDR1 is SGHNT and CDR2 YENEEA. The CDR3 coding sequence is TGTGCCAGCAGCTTAATAGCCGGGGAGCTGTTTTTT. Its translation is CASSLIAGELFF.

This clonotype was recorded at least ten times. The chain combines TRBV9 with TRBJ2-1, with 13 bases identical to TRBD2. Per germline, CDR1 SGDLS and CDR2 YYNGEE. V dropped 4 bases and J dropped 10; count of bases not matched to a gene: 8. The CDR3 contains 15 residues. The CDR3, as DNA: TGTGCCAGCAGCAAAGCCGGGACTAGCGGGATCGAGCAGTTCTTC. It yields the protein CASSKAGTSGIEQFF.

This clonotype was counted ten times or more. The rearrangement uses TRBV7-2 and TRBJ1-6; D may be TRBD1 (5 bases). Germline-derived CDR1 and CDR2 are SGHTA and FQGNSA. The CDR3 totals 15 residues. The V end was cut by 5 bases, the J end by 10 bases, with 18 bases between. In DNA form, the CDR3 reads TGTGCCAGCAGCCCATTGGGGGAGTCAAGATCACCCCTCCACTTT. This codes for CASSPLGESRSPLHF.

The J gene is TRBJ2-3, the V gene TRBV24-1; no definite D call. The V gene lost 4 bases and the J gene lost 5 bases, with 9 bases spanning the gap. The CDR3 loop spans 13 amino acids. In germline, CDR1 is KGHDR, CDR2 SFDVKD. CDR3: CATSDVRRDTQYF. The CDR3 DNA is TGTGCCACCAGTGACGTCAGGAGAGATACGCAGTATTTT.

This sequence joins TRBV19 and TRBJ2-7; TRBD1 might be the D (6 bases). Germline-derived CDR1 and CDR2 are LNHDA and SQIVND (reference sequence). V gave up 10 bases and J gave up 3 bases, with 13 bases separating them. The CDR3 runs to 12 residues. This CDR3 reads CATKDRNYEQYF. As DNA, the CDR3 is TGTGCCACCAAGGACAGAAACTACGAGCAGTACTTC.

In this sample, this clonotype turned up a few times. The chain combines TRBV28 with TRBJ2-1, with no clear D. Looked up from germline, CDR1 is MDHEN and CDR2 is SYDVKM. CDR3 length equals 11 residues. Deletions cut 2 bases from V and 16 bases from J, with 12 bases between. The CDR3 nucleotides read TGTGCCAGCAGTTTAACACGGATATCATTCTTC. As protein: CASSLTRISFF.

This clonotype was recorded at least ten times. The DNA for the CDR3 is TGTGCCAGCATCGAGGGAAGCAGGAGCTCCTACGAGCAGTACTTC. The encoded protein is CASIEGSRSSYEQYF. This rearrangement joins TRBV2 to TRBJ2-7, with D possibly being TRBD2 (5 bases). CDR1 is SNHLY, CDR2 FYNNEI, per germline. This CDR3 has 15 residues. V lost 7 bases, J lost 0 bases, and 16 bases lay in between.

This clonotype was counted at least ten times. J is TRBJ2-5 and V is TRBV19; D remains unclear. This CDR3 is 11 amino acids long. V dropped 3 bases and J dropped 3 bases, with 2 bases sitting between them. Germline V gives CDR1 LNHDA, CDR2 SQIVND (reference sequence). The chain's CDR3 is CASSIKETQYF. The CDR3 bases are TGTGCCAGTAGTATTAAAGAGACCCAGTACTTC.

This clonotype was seen at least ten times. This chain connects TRBV10-3 to TRBJ2-2, with a weak D call TRBD2 (6 bases). The germline V gene has CDR1 ENHRY and CDR2 SYGVKD. Trimming took off 4 bases at V and 0 bases at J, with 12 bases between the two ends. The CDR3 covers 16 residues. The CDR3 region is CAISGTGTANTGELFF. The CDR3 DNA reads as TGTGCCATCAGTGGAACCGGGACTGCGAACACCGGGGAGCTGTTTTTT.

Only a few counts were recorded for this clonotype. The V and J genes are TRBV6-1 and TRBJ1-6; no clear D. Trimming removed 6 bases from V and 5 bases from J, with 11 bases in between. The CDR3 has 14 residues. Germline CDR1 is MNHNS and CDR2 is SASEGT. The CDR3 is CASRTVPDNSPLHF. The CDR3 DNA is TGTGCCAGCAGAACGGTCCCGGATAATTCACCCCTCCACTTT.

This clonotype was counted at least ten times. This chain uses TRBV20-1 with TRBJ2-7; 8 bases are shared with TRBD2. After removal of 7 bases from V and 5 bases from J, the junction contained 10 bases not matched to a gene. Germline V gene sequence: CDR1 DFQATT, CDR2 SNEGSKA (reference sequence). The CDR3 totals 13 residues. CDR3 DNA sequence: TGCAGTGGGACGGGACTAGGGGTTGACGAGCAGTACTTC. Translated, it gives CSGTGLGVDEQYF.

This clonotype showed up many times. This chain uses TRBV7-2 with TRBJ2-3; 8 nucleotides agree with TRBD1. Germline CDR1 is SGHTA and CDR2 is FQGNSA. This CDR3 has 14 amino acids. After removal of 5 bases from V and 4 bases from J, the junction contained 5 bases not matched to a gene. CDR3 amino acids: CASSLHRGSDTQYF. The CDR3 DNA reads TGTGCCAGCAGCCTTCACAGGGGGTCAGATACGCAGTATTTT.

This clonotype came up many times. The chain couples TRBV20-1 to TRBJ2-7, with TRBD2 as a possible D gene (6 bases). The length of the CDR3 is 15 residues. Germline CDR1 reads DFQATT; CDR2 reads SNEGSKA (reference sequence). Trimming pared 0 bases from V and 3 bases from J, leaving 15 bases between. CDR3 in amino acids: CSARENGGSLYEQYF. The CDR3 bases are TGCAGTGCTAGAGAAAACGGAGGGAGTCTCTACGAGCAGTACTTC.

This clonotype was recorded many times. The chain couples TRBV12-3 or TRBV12-4 to TRBJ2-2, with D uncertain. Trimming removed 8 bases from V and 4 bases from J, with 8 bases in between. The CDR3 extends over 12 amino acids. The CDR3 DNA reads as TGTGCCAGCGCACAGAGCACCGGGGAGCTGTTTTTT. The encoded protein is CASAQSTGELFF.

This clonotype was recorded a few times. A read error may explain this, as a much larger clone is one base away. It is likely a read error, because the conserved phenylalanine at the end of the CDR3 is missing. The V gene is TRBV9, the J gene TRBJ2-5; TRBD2 agrees at 8 bases. This CDR3 region has 15 residues. J was trimmed by 2 bases and V by 4 bases; bases with no gene match: 7. Looked up from germline, CDR1 is SGDLS and CDR2 is YYNGEE. The CDR3 loop is CASSNSGTTQETQYS. The CDR3 region has the DNA TGTGCCAGCAGCAATAGCGGGACCACACAAGAGACCCAGTACTCC.

This clonotype was observed at least ten times. The V and J genes are TRBV5-4 and TRBJ2-3, with 8 bases fitting TRBD2. This CDR3 has 14 residues. Germline CDR1 reads SGHNT; CDR2 reads YYREEE (reference sequence). The V and J ends lost 3 bases and 0 bases, in that order; junction bases with no gene match: 0. CDR3 nucleotide sequence: TGTGCCAGCAGCTCGGGGGGGAGCACAGATACGCAGTATTTT. Its protein is CASSSGGSTDTQYF.

A few counts support this clonotype. This sequence joins TRBV4-2 and TRBJ2-7; D is perhaps TRBD2 (6 bases). The V and J ends lost 0 bases and 2 bases respectively, with 11 bases between them. The CDR3 is 15 amino acids. In germline, CDR1 is LGHNA, CDR2 YNFKEQ. CDR3: CASSQEVGGAYEQYF. The CDR3 region has the DNA TGTGCCAGCAGCCAAGAGGTGGGGGGAGCCTACGAGCAGTACTTC.

The V call is TRBV6-2 or TRBV6-3, the J call TRBJ2-3; 7 bases fit TRBD2. V shed 6 bases and J 0 bases; nucleotides not matched to a gene: 3. Germline V lookup: CDR1 MNHEY, CDR2 SVGEGT. The CDR3 totals 14 residues. The CDR3 protein is CASRYSGSTDTQYF. In nucleotides, the CDR3 is TGTGCCAGCAGGTATAGCGGGAGCACAGATACGCAGTATTTT.

For this clonotype: At one end the junction does not follow the germline gene, possibly because of a read error. The chain links TRBV27 to TRBJ1-5, with 7 bases matching TRBD1. CDR1 and CDR2 from the germline V gene are MNHEY and SMNVEV (reference sequence). This CDR3 has 13 amino acids. CDR3 DNA sequence: TGTGCCAGCTCGGGACAGTACAATCAGCCCCAGCAATTT. This gives the protein CASSGQYNQPQQF.

Ten or more counts support this clonotype. V and J are TRBV6-4 and TRBJ2-2; 7 positions match TRBD1. The CDR3 sequence is 14 residues long. The V segment lost 5 bases and the J segment 6 bases; nucleotides outside the gene matches: 6. Germline V gene sequence: CDR1 MRHNA, CDR2 SNTAGT. CDR3 in amino acids: CASSPGQTAGELFF. The CDR3 bases are TGTGCCAGCAGTCCGGGACAGACCGCCGGGGAGCTGTTTTTT.

This clonotype turned up a few times. The CDR3 DNA is TGTGCCAGCAGCTCACAGGGGATCACCGGGGAGCTGTTTTTT. This sequence encodes CASSSQGITGELFF. V is TRBV11-2 and J is TRBJ2-2, with 7 nucleotides matching TRBD1. The CDR3 length is 14 residues. J gave up 4 bases and V 4 bases, and 3 bases lay outside the gene matches. Germline V CDR1 and CDR2: SGHAT, FQNNGV.